This TCR beta chain was observed in a study of spatial heterogeneity in lung cancer. General study results and limits: Tracking of tumor mutation counts was seen in expanded intratumoral alpha and beta TCR counts. Nonsynonymous mutation counts, ubiquitous and regional, were tracked by the respective counts of ubiquitous and regional expanded TCRs.

All TCR cDNA molecules were individually tagged with a unique molecular identifier. TCRdb recomputed calls from the 5' RACE reads with MiXCR, one row per CDR3 protein. The data contain around 26,000 distinct CDR3 sequences, approximately 8.8% of them seen just once; the ten biggest clones take up 7.7%. Time point defined: sample taken at primary tumor resection. There were around 72 donors, all of them untreated patients with early-stage non-small cell lung cancer. As concerns this clonotype: What it binds is unknown.

Trimming at V came to 5 bases and at J to 6 bases, leaving 6 bases not matched to a gene. The CDR3 length is 14 residues. In germline, CDR1 is SEHNR, CDR2 FQNEAQ (reference sequence). The chain recombines TRBV7-9 with TRBJ2-7; 11 nucleotides agree with TRBD1. The source was lung tumor tissue, collected at surgery. The origin of this receptor is a male donor with early-stage non-small cell lung cancer. CDR3 sequence reads: CASSAWTGGGEQYF. DNA of the CDR3: TGTGCCAGCAGCGCCTGGACAGGGGGCGGCGAGCAGTACTTC.